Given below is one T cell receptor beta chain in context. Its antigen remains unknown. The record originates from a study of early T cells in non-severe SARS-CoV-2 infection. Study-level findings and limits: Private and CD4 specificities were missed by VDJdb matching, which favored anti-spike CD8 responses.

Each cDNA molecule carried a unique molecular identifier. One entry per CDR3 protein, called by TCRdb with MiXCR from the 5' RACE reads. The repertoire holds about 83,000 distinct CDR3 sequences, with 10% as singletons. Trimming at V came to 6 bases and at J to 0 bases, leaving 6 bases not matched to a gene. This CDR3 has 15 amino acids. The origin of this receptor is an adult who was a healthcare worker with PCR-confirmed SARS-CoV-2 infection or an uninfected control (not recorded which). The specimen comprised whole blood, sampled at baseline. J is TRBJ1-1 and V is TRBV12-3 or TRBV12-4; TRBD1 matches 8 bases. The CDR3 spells CASSGGQVLNTEAFF. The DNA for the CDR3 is TGTGCCAGCAGCGGGGGACAGGTATTGAACACTGAAGCTTTCTTT.